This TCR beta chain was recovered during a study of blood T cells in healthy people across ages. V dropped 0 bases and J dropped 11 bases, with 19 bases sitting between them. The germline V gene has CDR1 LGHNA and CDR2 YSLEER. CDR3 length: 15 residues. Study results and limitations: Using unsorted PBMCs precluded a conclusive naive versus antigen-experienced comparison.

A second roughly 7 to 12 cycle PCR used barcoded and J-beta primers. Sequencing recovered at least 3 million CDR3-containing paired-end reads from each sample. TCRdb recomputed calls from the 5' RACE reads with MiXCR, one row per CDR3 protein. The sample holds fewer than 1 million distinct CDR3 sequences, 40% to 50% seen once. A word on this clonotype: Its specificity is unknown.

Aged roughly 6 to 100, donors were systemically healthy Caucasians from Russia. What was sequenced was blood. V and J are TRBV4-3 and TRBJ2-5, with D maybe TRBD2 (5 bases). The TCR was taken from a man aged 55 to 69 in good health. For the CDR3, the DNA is TGCGCCAGCAGCCAAGATCGCCGGGGATACGGTGAGCAGTACTTC. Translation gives CASSQDRRGYGEQYF.